The rows below give T cell receptor beta chains drawn from one sample of a study of cytomegalovirus exposure and HLA in healthy donors. The protocol was immunoSEQ multiplex PCR, while the TCRdb copy is restricted to in-frame clones and leaves out a portion. The sample lists around 140,000 clones; around four fifths were seen once. The sequenced sample was PBMCs. The origin of the receptors is a young man in good health and CMV-seropositive. The conserved cysteine and the conserved F or W are not part of the CDR3 here. D genes are given only for firm matches.

TRBD1 | TRBJ2-1 | TRBV5-1 | ASSWTGGTYNEQF
. | TRBJ2-2 | TRBV28 | ASTLSGELF
TRBD1 | TRBJ1-1 | TRBV18 | ASSPGTGDYAEAF
. | TRBJ1-4 | TRBV15 | ATSRDVTGSNEKLF
TRBD2 | TRBJ2-7 | TRBV7-8 | ASSPIPGGSNEQY
. | TRBJ1-6 | TRBV7-9 | ASSPQASSYNSPLH
TRBD2 | TRBJ2-2 | TRBV2 | ASTQRWSSGGKNTGELF
. | TRBJ1-3 | TRBV6-4 | ASSDSTNYGNTIY
. | TRBJ2-7 | TRBV18 | ASSPPGHYEQY
. | TRBJ2-7 | TRBV28 | ASSLRGGFYEQY
. | TRBJ1-2 | TRBV18 | ASSSNPAGMDYGYT
TRBD2 | TRBJ2-3 | TRBV9 | ASSVEGAGGPWGGPDTQY
. | TRBJ2-1 | TRBV27 | ASSSGLEQF
. | TRBJ1-6 | TRBV6-1 | ASSEARETPLH
. | TRBJ2-2 | TRBV5-1 | ASISGLNTGELF
TRBD2 | TRBJ2-5 | TRBV7-2 | ASSPQATGLAETQY
. | TRBJ1-1 | TRBV28 | ASSLWATEAF
TRBD2 | TRBJ2-7 | TRBV9 | ASSAGLAVSSYEQY
. | TRBJ2-6 | TRBV5-1 | ASSLAAQGPSSGANVLT
. | TRBJ1-3 | TRBV29-1 | SVATGRGEGNTIY
. | TRBJ1-5 | TRBV28 | ASSSFSGQPQH
TRBD2 | TRBJ2-5 | TRBV28 | ASYVSGGQETQY
TRBD1 | TRBJ1-2 | TRBV7-6 | ASGVTGTDNYGYT
TRBD2 | TRBJ2-3 | TRBV27 | ASHKAGAPSTDTQY
TRBD2 | TRBJ2-3 | TRBV5-1 | ASRALAGVLDTQY
. | TRBJ2-3 | TRBV27 | ASSLTRPGDTQY
TRBD1 | TRBJ2-1 | TRBV4-1 | ASSPGSDRAREQF
. | TRBJ2-3 | TRBV14 | ASSQGGTLSTDTQY
. | TRBJ2-7 | TRBV6-1 | ASSLRASYEQY
TRBD1 | TRBJ2-7 | TRBV2 | ASSEGRGSYEQY
. | TRBJ1-3 | TRBV7-9 | ASSPQTVRNTIY
. | TRBJ2-5 | TRBV18 | ASSFGHSKETQY
. | TRBJ2-1 | TRBV5-6 | ASSFNRFSYNEQF
TRBD1 | TRBJ2-7 | TRBV6-5 | ASSYSHRGYEQY
. | TRBJ1-2 | TRBV19 | ASSIDHGGRGYGYT
TRBD2 | TRBJ2-1 | TRBV19 | ASSLAGLAGGRSYNEQF
. | TRBJ1-1 | TRBV5-6 | ASSFGHNTEAF
. | TRBJ2-4 | TRBV12-2 | ASRFLAGWCIQY
. | TRBJ2-1 | TRBV29-1 | SVLSGMNEQF
. | TRBJ2-1 | TRBV14 | ASSSGQLKYNEQF
TRBD2 | TRBJ2-1 | TRBV6-1 | ASSVGGDNNEQF
. | TRBJ2-1 | TRBV11-3 | ASSSDSGTYDNEQF
. | TRBJ2-7 | TRBV10-3 | AISDHKEGGEQY
. | TRBJ2-1 | TRBV11-2 | ASSLGTNNNEQF
. | TRBJ1-4 | TRBV5-6 | ASSLFSSEKLF
TRBD1 | TRBJ2-5 | TRBV6-5 | ASSQTGQQKETQY
TRBD2 | TRBJ2-1 | TRBV6-1 | ASSEEGLAPYNEQF
. | TRBJ2-5 | TRBV11-1 | ASSPFVGGTEY
TRBD1 | TRBJ1-6 | TRBV9 | ASSDGQGGGSPLH
TRBD1 | TRBJ1-1 | TRBV5-6 | ASSYRGTEAF
. | TRBJ2-7 | TRBV6-5 | ASSFSNGGAYEQY
. | TRBJ1-2 | TRBV5-6 | ASVAGMSSYGYT
. | TRBJ1-3 | TRBV10-1 | ASSDGHGNTIY
TRBD2 | TRBJ2-1 | TRBV14 | ASSQGGSGYNEQF
TRBD2 | TRBJ2-7 | TRBV2 | ASKPSGPSNEQY
. | TRBJ1-5 | TRBV7-9 | ASSGGGYNQPQH
. | TRBJ1-4 | TRBV6-5 | ASRSNEKLF
. | TRBJ2-5 | TRBV21-1 | ASSKGVKGPLQETQY
. | TRBJ1-5 | TRBV30 | AWSPQRGQGQPQH